This T cell receptor beta chain was sequenced for a study of PD-1 blockade in classical Hodgkin lymphoma. CDR3 length equals 14 residues. V was cut by 6 bases and J by 3 bases, with 14 bases left in between. Germline-derived CDR1 and CDR2 are KGHSH and LQKENI. The table came from immunoSEQ multiplex PCR; TCRdb's copy has only in-frame clones and leaves some out. The sample holds about 89,000 clones, over 75% seen once. The time point: cycle 4 day 1 (C4D1), after more than five weeks of nivolumab. Every patient had relapsed following autologous stem cell transplantation, and cohorts differed in brentuximab vedotin exposure.

The source was peripheral blood mononuclear cells (PBMCs), collected before the fourth cycle of nivolumab. The chain employs TRBV18 and TRBJ2-5, with D perhaps TRBD2 (5 bases). This receptor was obtained from a human donor with classical Hodgkin lymphoma. The CDR3 region is CASSPVGVEETQYF. The CDR3 DNA sequence: TGTGCCAGCTCGCCCGTCGGGGTGGAAGAGACCCAGTACTTC.